The entry below describes one T cell receptor (beta chain). Its antigen is unknown. No quality values exist for individual bases; no much larger clone is one base distant. V lost 3 bases and J lost 2 bases, and the count of bases not matched to a germline gene is 7. The CDR3 runs 16 amino acids, cysteine and phenylalanine included. Only the CDR3 part of the read is kept: 48 bases, read in frame from the first base. CDR1 and CDR2, looked up from the germline V gene, are LGHNA and YSLEER. This sample is part of a study of patients and donors after allogeneic stem cell transplantation (dated by TCRdb to the early 2020s). The method behind the library was RT-PCR. Sequencing used a NextSeq 550. The public reads were quality trimmed at Q25 with fastp and then assembled into clones with MiXCR by TCRdb, keeping productive beta chains. Every CDR3 protein is listed once, alongside the most common genes and DNA of its rows. The sample records 150,000 to 200,000 distinct CDR3 sequences, less than 45% of which are singletons. The ten biggest clones cover 33% of the sample.

The sequence links TRBV4-3 to TRBJ1-1, with 9 junctional bases fitting TRBD1. Sequencing was carried out using blood, either unsorted or a sorted T cell fraction (not recorded which). The sequence derives from a human donor who was either an allogeneic HSCT recipient or a stem cell or donor lymphocyte infusion donor (not recorded which). It is not recorded whose cells these are; they may come from a transplant donor. The nucleotide sequence reads TGCGCCAGCAGCCAGGAATGGGACAGGGAAAACACTGAAGCTTTCTTT. It is translated as CASSQEWDRENTEAFF.